This record covers a single T cell receptor beta chain. This clone was observed a single time. The antigen it recognizes is unknown. The record has no base qualities; no much larger clone is one base away. Participants in the prospective study were enrolled through a virtual design, were aged roughly 18 to 100 years, and lived in roughly 24 United States geographic areas. To assign participants to cohorts, the prospective study relied on clinical history that participants themselves reported in a screening survey and a study questionnaire. For ImmuneRACE Cohort 3, a participant was defined as recovered based on two consecutive negative NP/OP PCR tests, clearance by a healthcare professional, or resolution of symptoms. In the prospective study, mobile phlebotomists collected whole blood, serum and a nasopharyngeal or oropharyngeal swab from each participant. Participants in the prospective study had the option to provide additional blood draws and questionnaires over a roughly 2-month period. Before DNA extraction, prospective study blood samples were shipped either frozen or at room temperature.

The V end loses 1 base and the J end loses 0 bases, and a stretch of 9 bases separates them. The germline V gene supplies CDR1 SGHNT and CDR2 YENEEA. The CDR3 has 15 amino acids, counting the end cysteine and phenylalanine. Of the read, only the CDR3 DNA is kept; its 45 bases are in frame from base 1. This record comes from a study of blood T cell repertoires in COVID-19 (dated by TCRdb to the early 2020s). Broadly, across the study: The collaborator samples originated in the United States, Italy and Spain and spanned the acute and convalescent phases of COVID-19. The material from the prospective study consisted of cDNA or gDNA derived from T cells, B-cell-depleted T cells, or PBMCs. Deeply sampled blood TCRbeta repertoires from subjects exposed to, actively infected with, or recovered from COVID-19 were included in the dataset. The repertoires were made available in a free public database intended to serve as a resource for research on the immune response to SARS-CoV-2. The samples were drawn from two sources: the first 160 participants of the ongoing ImmuneRACE study, and over 1,000 subjects contributed by 6 global collaborators. A de-identified subject ID, COVID-19 status, age in years and sex were almost always included in the sample metadata. HLA class I and class II types, where available, came from metadata supplied by the sample provider rather than from assay-based typing. On the study overall, not on this receptor specifically: The quantity of clinical and demographic metadata differed by source and by participant and was supplied without curation.

The immunoSEQ Assay, a bias-controlled multiplex PCR, was used to amplify TCRbeta CDR3 regions from genomic DNA. In the paper's pipeline: Nucleated cell counts per sample were estimated from amplification of reference gene primers within the assay. To quantify the absolute abundance of each unique TCRbeta CDR3 rearrangement, sequence reads were collapsed and filtered. For each sample, productive Simpson clonality was calculated as the square root of Simpson's diversity index over productive rearrangements. Here the immuneACCESS table is served through TCRdb, limited to in-frame sequences with V and J called. Missing clones are a known gap in these copies; in checked studies unresolved V genes cover under half, and the rest lacks a known reason. The D gene and trimming were derived from the DNA, and the V and J assignments and clone size from that table. The sample table holds a few hundred thousand clones, of which more than 85% were seen once. Of the sample, approximately 8% is held by the ten largest clones.

Sequencing was carried out using PBMCs or T cells enriched from blood (not recorded which). The chain uses TRBV11-3 and TRBJ1-1; the D gene assignment is ambiguous. This receptor was taken from a woman in her sixties who had recovered from COVID-19. The nucleotide sequence is given as TGTGCCAGCAGCTTAGCACAGACAATGAACACTGAAGCTTTCTTT. This translates into CASSLAQTMNTEAFF.